Sequencing of this TCR beta chain was carried out in a study of CD4 T cell repertoires in COVID-19. Samples came from patients recovered from mild-to-severe COVID-19. Turning to this clone: The target antigen is unknown.

The protocol was immunoSEQ multiplex PCR, while the TCRdb copy is restricted to in-frame clones and leaves out a portion. The sample lists about 75,000 clones; under 90% were seen once. The CDR3 sequence is 15 residues long. Germline V gives CDR1 MNHEY, CDR2 SVGEGT. Trimming took off 5 bases at V and 8 bases at J, with 21 bases between the two ends. General study results and limits: Suggested intraclonal diversification: top SARS-CoV-2-reactive clonotypes appeared in two or three memory subsets. SARS-CoV and/or HKU1 spike cultures shared between roughly 6 and 27% of SARS-CoV-2 clonotypes.

The material was CD4+ T cells from peripheral blood, obtained after recovery from COVID-19. This TCR came from a human donor who had COVID-19. The chain employs TRBV6-2 or TRBV6-3 and TRBJ1-2; perhaps TRBD1 as D (6 bases). The CDR3 reads CASSPSGGLYGGYTF. The CDR3 DNA is TGTGCCAGCAGTCCCAGTGGGGGGCTGTATGGCGGCTACACCTTC.